This T cell receptor (beta chain) was found in a study of control samples from healthy donors and cancer patients. Repertoires were generated with immunoSEQ multiplex PCR, while TCRdb's copy carries only in-frame clones and drops some. The table records more than 140,000 clones, approximately 94% of them present only once. V was cut by 1 base and J by 0 bases, with 6 bases left in between. Germline-derived CDR1 and CDR2 are SGDLS and YYNGEE. The length of the CDR3 is 14 residues. The sample taken for sequencing was blood. This TCR was recovered from a man aged 40-55 years in good health. The chain carries TRBV9 and TRBJ2-3; D possibly corresponds to TRBD1 (5 bases). The CDR3 DNA reads as TGTGCCAGCAGCGTACACAGGAGCACAGATACGCAGTATTTT. Encoded protein: CASSVHRSTDTQYF.